One T cell receptor (beta chain) is described in this entry. Sequenced by immunoSEQ multiplex PCR; TCRdb stores in-frame clones only, minus some. Of 200,000 to 250,000 clones in the sample, approximately 86% were seen once. These data originate in a study of blood T cell repertoires in COVID-19. The CDR3 extends over 16 amino acids. V was clipped by 8 bases and J by 5 bases; unmatched bases: 15. The germline V gene encodes CDR1 SGHAT and CDR2 FQNNGV. The sample comprised peripheral blood. V is TRBV11-2 and J is TRBJ2-5; 9 bases match TRBD2. The sequence derives from an older woman with active or convalescent COVID-19. The chain's CDR3 is CASGLQGAGGLETQYF. CDR3 in DNA: TGTGCCAGCGGCCTCCAAGGAGCGGGGGGCCTGGAGACCCAGTACTTC.